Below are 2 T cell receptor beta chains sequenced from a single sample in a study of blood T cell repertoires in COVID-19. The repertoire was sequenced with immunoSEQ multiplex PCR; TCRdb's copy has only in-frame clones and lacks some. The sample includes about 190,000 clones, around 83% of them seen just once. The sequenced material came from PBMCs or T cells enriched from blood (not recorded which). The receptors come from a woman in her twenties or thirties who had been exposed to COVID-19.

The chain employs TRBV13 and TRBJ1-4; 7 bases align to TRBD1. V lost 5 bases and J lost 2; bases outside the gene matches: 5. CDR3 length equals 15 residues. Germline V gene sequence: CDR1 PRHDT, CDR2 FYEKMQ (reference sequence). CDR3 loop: CASSTRQGTNEKLFF. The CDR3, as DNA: TGTGCCAGCAGCACAAGACAGGGTACTAATGAAAAACTGTTTTTT.

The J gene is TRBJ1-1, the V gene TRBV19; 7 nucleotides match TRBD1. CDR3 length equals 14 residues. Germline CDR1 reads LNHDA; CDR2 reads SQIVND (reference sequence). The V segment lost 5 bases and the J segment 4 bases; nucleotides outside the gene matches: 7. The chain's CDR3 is CASSEEAGGTEAFF. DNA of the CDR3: TGTGCCAGTAGTGAGGAGGCAGGGGGCACTGAAGCTTTCTTT.